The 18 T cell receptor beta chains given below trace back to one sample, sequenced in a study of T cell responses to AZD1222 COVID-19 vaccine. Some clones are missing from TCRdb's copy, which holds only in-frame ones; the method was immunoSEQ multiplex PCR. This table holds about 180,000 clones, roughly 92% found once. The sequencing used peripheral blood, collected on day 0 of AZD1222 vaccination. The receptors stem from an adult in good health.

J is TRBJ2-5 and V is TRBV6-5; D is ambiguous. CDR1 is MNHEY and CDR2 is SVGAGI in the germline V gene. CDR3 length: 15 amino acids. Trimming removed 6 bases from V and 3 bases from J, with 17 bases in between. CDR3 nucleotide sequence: TGTGCCAGCAGATCGAGACAATTATTTGAAGAGACCCAGTACTTC. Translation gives CASRSRQLFEETQYF.

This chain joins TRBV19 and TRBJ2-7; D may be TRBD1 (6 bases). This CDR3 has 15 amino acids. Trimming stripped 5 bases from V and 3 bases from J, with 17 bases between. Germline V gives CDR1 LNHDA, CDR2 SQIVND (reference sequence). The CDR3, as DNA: TGTGCCAGTAGTTGGACAGTCCGGGGTCACTACGAGCAGTACTTC. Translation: CASSWTVRGHYEQYF.

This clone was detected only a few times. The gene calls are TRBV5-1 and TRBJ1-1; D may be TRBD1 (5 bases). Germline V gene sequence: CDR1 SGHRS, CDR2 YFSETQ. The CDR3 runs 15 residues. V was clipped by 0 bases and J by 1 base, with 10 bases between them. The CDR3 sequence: CASSLATGGNTEAFF. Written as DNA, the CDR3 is TGCGCCAGCAGCTTGGCCACAGGCGGGAACACTGAAGCTTTCTTT.

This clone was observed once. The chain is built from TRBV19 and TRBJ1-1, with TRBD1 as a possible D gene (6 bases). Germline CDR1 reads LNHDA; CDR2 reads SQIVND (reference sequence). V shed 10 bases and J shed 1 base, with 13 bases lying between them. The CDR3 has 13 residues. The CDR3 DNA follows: TGTGCCACACTGGACAGAAGGAACACTGAAGCTTTCTTT. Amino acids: CATLDRRNTEAFF.

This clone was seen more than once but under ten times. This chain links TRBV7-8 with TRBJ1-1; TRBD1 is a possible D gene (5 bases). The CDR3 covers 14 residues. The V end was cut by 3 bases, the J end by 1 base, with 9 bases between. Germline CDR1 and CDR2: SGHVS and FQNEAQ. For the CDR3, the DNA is TGTGCCAGCAGCTTGGGGGTCGGGAACACTGAAGCTTTCTTT. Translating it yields CASSLGVGNTEAFF.

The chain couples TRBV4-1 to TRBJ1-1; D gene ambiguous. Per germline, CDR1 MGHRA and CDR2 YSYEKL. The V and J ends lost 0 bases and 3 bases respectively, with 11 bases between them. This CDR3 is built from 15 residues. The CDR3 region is CASSQERGRDTEAFF. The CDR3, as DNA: TGCGCCAGCAGCCAAGAGAGAGGTCGGGACACTGAAGCTTTCTTT.

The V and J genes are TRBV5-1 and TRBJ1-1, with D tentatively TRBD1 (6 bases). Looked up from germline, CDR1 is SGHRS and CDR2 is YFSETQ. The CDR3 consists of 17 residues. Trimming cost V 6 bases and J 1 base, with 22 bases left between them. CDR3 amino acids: CASTEFGTGTQNTEAFF. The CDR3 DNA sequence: TGCGCCAGCACCGAATTCGGAACAGGGACCCAGAACACTGAAGCTTTCTTT.

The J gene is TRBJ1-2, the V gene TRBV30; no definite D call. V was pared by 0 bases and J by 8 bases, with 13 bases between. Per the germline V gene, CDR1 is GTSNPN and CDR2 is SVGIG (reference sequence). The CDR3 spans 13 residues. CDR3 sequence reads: CAWSVLPPGGYTF. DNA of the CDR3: TGTGCCTGGAGTGTACTCCCCCCCGGGGGCTACACCTTC.

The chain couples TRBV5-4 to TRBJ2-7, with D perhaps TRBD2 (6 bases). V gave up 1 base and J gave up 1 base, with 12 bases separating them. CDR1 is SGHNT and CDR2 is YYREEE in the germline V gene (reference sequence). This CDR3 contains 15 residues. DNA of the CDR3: TGTGCCAGCAGCTTGCCCGGGACTGGATCCTACGAGCAGTACTTC. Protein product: CASSLPGTGSYEQYF.

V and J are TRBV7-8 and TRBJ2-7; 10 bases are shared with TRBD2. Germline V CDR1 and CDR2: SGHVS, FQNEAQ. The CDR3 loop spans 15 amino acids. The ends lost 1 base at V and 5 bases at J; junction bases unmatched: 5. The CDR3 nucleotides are TGTGCCAGCAGCTTAGACCTAGCGGGAGTCAACGAGCAGTACTTC. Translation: CASSLDLAGVNEQYF.

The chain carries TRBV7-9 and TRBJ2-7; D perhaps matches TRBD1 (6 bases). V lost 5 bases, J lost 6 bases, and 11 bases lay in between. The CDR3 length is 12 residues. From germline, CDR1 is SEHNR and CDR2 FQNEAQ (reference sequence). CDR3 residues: CASSVDSTEQYF. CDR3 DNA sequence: TGTGCCAGCAGCGTGGACAGTACCGAGCAGTACTTC.

CDR3 nucleotides: TGTGCCAGCAGTACGGGCCTAGAAGCTTTCTTT. Amino acid sequence: CASSTGLEAFF. The rearrangement joins TRBV6-5 to TRBJ1-1; D is unresolved. Looked up from germline, CDR1 is MNHEY and CDR2 is SVGAGI. The CDR3 consists of 11 residues. With 5 bases removed from V and 8 bases from J, the gap between germline ends came to 9 bases.

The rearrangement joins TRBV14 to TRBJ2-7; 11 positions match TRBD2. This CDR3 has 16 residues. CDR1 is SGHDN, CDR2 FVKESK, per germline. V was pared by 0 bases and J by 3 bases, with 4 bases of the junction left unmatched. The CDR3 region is CASSQDRLAGIYEQYF. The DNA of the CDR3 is TGTGCCAGCAGCCAAGATCGACTAGCGGGAATCTACGAGCAGTACTTC.

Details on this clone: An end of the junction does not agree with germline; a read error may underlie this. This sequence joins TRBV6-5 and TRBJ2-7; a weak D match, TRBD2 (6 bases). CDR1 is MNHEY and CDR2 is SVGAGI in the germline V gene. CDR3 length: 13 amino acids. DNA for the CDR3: TGTGCCAGCAGTGACTCCGGGTGGGGAGGACAGTACTTC. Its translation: CASSDSGWGGQYF.

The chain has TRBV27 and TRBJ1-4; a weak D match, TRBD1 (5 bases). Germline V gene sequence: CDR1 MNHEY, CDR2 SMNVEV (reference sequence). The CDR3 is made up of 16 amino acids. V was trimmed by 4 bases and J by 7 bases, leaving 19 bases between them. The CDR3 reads CASSWGRMRGSEKLFF. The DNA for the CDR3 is TGTGCCAGCAGTTGGGGCAGGATGAGGGGTAGTGAAAAACTGTTTTTT.

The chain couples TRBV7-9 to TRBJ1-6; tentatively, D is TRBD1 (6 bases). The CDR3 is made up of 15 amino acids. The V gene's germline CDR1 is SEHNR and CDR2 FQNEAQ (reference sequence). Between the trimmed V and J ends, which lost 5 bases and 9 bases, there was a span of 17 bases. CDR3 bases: TGTGCCAGCAGCCCTCTAGCCGGGGGGGCTTCACCCCTCCACTTT. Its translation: CASSPLAGGASPLHF.

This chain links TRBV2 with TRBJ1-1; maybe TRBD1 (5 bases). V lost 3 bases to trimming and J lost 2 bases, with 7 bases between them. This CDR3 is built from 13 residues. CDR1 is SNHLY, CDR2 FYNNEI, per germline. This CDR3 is CASSDRANTEAFF. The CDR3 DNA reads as TGTGCCAGCAGTGACAGGGCTAACACTGAAGCTTTCTTT.

As DNA, the CDR3 is TGTGCCAGCAGCCCGGACAGCCGCTATGGCTACACCTTC. This gives the protein CASSPDSRYGYTF. The V and J genes are TRBV12-3 or TRBV12-4 and TRBJ1-2; D is possibly TRBD1 (6 bases). Deletions cut 6 bases from V and 4 bases from J, with 12 bases between. The CDR3 length is 13 residues.